This T cell receptor (beta chain) was recovered during a study of blood T cell repertoires in COVID-19. Study as a whole: COVID-19 samples collected from the United States, Italy and Spain covered acute and convalescent phases. T cells, B-cell-depleted T cells, or PBMCs provided the cDNA or gDNA that served as material.

Original data processing: How many nucleated cells were present was estimated from reference gene primer amplification. Here immunoSEQ multiplex PCR was the method, and the copy in TCRdb shows in-frame clones only, minus some. The V and J calls and the clone size are those of that table, but D and trimming were determined from the DNA. The top ten hold around an eighth of the sample, which has approximately 110,000 clones, roughly 85% seen once. In its sample, this clone was seen a few times. The sample was peripheral blood. The clonotype was recovered from a human donor in a cohort sampled during active COVID-19.

CDR3: CASSEWGERGNTIYF. CDR3 coding DNA: TGCGCCAGCAGTGAGTGGGGGGAGAGGGGAAACACCATATATTTT. The chain links TRBV10-1 to TRBJ1-3, with D possibly TRBD1 on 5 matching bases. Germline CDR1 WNHNN, CDR2 SYGVQD (reference sequence). The CDR3 runs 15 residues. V lost 1 base to trimming and J lost 4 bases, with 11 bases between them.